Following are 6 T cell receptor beta chains from one sample sequenced in a study of T-cell memory formation after mild COVID-19. TCRdb itself ran the 5' RACE reads through MiXCR, one entry per CDR3 protein. This sample has just under 350,000 distinct CDR3 sequences; 10% to 15% occur once, and the top ten carry 20% to 25%. Sequencing was carried out using PBMCs or a T cell subset sorted from them (not recorded which). These TCRs come from a man between 18 and 35 years old who had mild COVID-19 (a few samples of this study predate the infection). Cell type and time point are not known.

The sample holds a few counts of this clonotype. The rearrangement links TRBV4-1 to TRBJ2-5, with a tentative D call TRBD2 (5 bases). Germline values: CDR1 MGHRA, CDR2 YSYEKL. The germline V and J ends were trimmed by 1 base and 4 bases, with 10 bases remaining between them. The CDR3 runs to 14 residues. Here the CDR3 DNA reads TGCGCCAGCAGCCAAGGGGGAGCTGGAGAGACCCAGTACTTC. It translates to CASSQGGAGETQYF.

This clonotype turned up a few times. This chain joins TRBV7-9 and TRBJ2-1; D gene uncertain. CDR1 and CDR2 (germline): SEHNR, FQNEAQ (reference sequence). Trimming cost V 4 bases and J 6 bases, with 16 bases left between them. This CDR3 has 15 residues. The CDR3 loop reads CASSYYTGPPNEQFF. Here the CDR3 DNA reads TGTGCCAGCAGCTACTATACGGGCCCCCCCAATGAGCAGTTCTTC.

The chain links TRBV6-5 to TRBJ1-5; no firm D call. Germline V gene sequence: CDR1 MNHEY, CDR2 SVGAGI. The CDR3 is 13 residues long. V lost 0 bases, J lost 6 bases, and 6 bases lay in between. CDR3 loop: CASSYSLAQPQHF. The CDR3 DNA is TGTGCCAGCAGTTACTCCCTAGCTCAGCCCCAGCATTTT.

The rearrangement uses TRBV7-9 and TRBJ2-7; D is undetermined. The V gene's germline CDR1 is SEHNR and CDR2 FQNEAQ (reference sequence). Trimming left V 5 bases short and J 0 bases short, with 14 bases between. This CDR3 is built from 15 residues. The CDR3 loop reads CASSPDIKSSYEQYV. As DNA, the CDR3 is TGTGCCAGCAGCCCTGACATAAAAAGCTCCTACGAGCAGTACGTC.

This clonotype showed up just a few times. V gene TRBV21-1 combines with J gene TRBJ2-1; the table's D call TRBD2 went unverified against the DNA. TRBV21-1 is reported as a pseudogene. This CDR3 spans 15 amino acids. CDR3 in amino acids: CASSKMTSGGNEQFF. The CDR3 coding sequence is TGTGCCAGCAGCAAAATGACTAGCGGGGGTAATGAGCAGTTCTTC.

In its sample, this clonotype was seen a few times. The V call is TRBV6-1, the J call TRBJ1-2; D is unresolved. Germline-derived CDR1 and CDR2 are MNHNS and SASEGT. V lost 1 base and J lost 6, with 9 bases in between. The CDR3 sequence is 13 residues long. CDR3 coding DNA: TGTGCCAGCAGTGAAGGGGCGGTGAATGGCTACACCTTC. Translated, it gives CASSEGAVNGYTF.